The rows below give T cell receptor beta chains drawn from one sample of a study of shared clonotypes between healthy human individuals. Clones were sequenced by immunoSEQ multiplex PCR, and TCRdb holds only the in-frame ones, with some missing. The sample lists under 2.5 million clones, about 90% occurring once. The sample taken for sequencing was naive CD4+ T cells from PBMCs. The receptors come from a man aged 18 to 29 in good health. Some clones in this sample may be carry-over from other donors' samples. CDR3s leave out the opening cysteine and the closing phenylalanine or tryptophan.

V gene,J gene,CDR3 protein
TRBV5-1,TRBJ2-7,ASSPQREVSYEQY
TRBV14,TRBJ2-1,ASSRTSGGQYNEQF
TRBV4-3,TRBJ2-7,ASSQALPASTYEQY
TRBV28,TRBJ2-7,ASSSRDTSYEQY
TRBV20-1,TRBJ1-5,SARRGTVGH
TRBV27,TRBJ1-2,ASSQQGSSYGYT
TRBV28,TRBJ1-6,ASSLSRTGRRRNSPLH
TRBV27,TRBJ1-3,ASTRPRKTGNGNTIY
TRBV4-1,TRBJ1-2,ASRTPGQTNYGYT
TRBV7-2,TRBJ2-7,ASSLDFRSNEQY
TRBV28,TRBJ2-4,ASSRNIQY
TRBV13,TRBJ2-5,ASSLQLARETQY
TRBV7-9,TRBJ2-2,ASSDRQTANTGELF
TRBV2,TRBJ1-2,ASKVAATFYVYT
TRBV5-1,TRBJ2-2,ASSSDFPDDTGELF
TRBV5-5,TRBJ2-1,ASSFVWGNEQF
TRBV2,TRBJ2-3,ASSTTFGTSTTLATQY
TRBV5-1,TRBJ2-2,ASGREIAGGELF
TRBV5-6,TRBJ2-2,ASSFIAGGFLSTGELF
TRBV6-5,TRBJ1-3,ASSRDSGNTIY
TRBV14,TRBJ1-1,ASSRGQESV
TRBV7-2,TRBJ2-7,ASSGQPGLSYEQY
TRBV25-1,TRBJ1-1,ASSLFQDTEAF
TRBV2,TRBJ2-7,ASSEDRAHEQY
TRBV30,TRBJ1-2,AWSRGQDYGYT
TRBV30,TRBJ1-1,AWSPGGLEAF
TRBV14,TRBJ2-1,ASSQRREGHNEQF
TRBV11-3,TRBJ1-2,ASSLVRDRTNYGYT
TRBV5-1,TRBJ2-5,ASSSEWGGIGETQY
TRBV6-4,TRBJ1-2,ASSGQGARGYT
TRBV28,TRBJ2-3,ASIPSLWWRDTDTQY
TRBV5-5,TRBJ2-7,ASSRDRGAWEQY
TRBV7-9,TRBJ1-2,ASSSLDRLYGYT
TRBV5-8,TRBJ2-4,ASSTDRHKNIQY
TRBV27,TRBJ1-4,ASALLNNEKLF
TRBV28,TRBJ1-2,ASTFRRGGRYGYT
TRBV5-1,TRBJ2-7,ASSYRGSYEQY
TRBV10-2,TRBJ1-1,ASSETPGTEAF
TRBV7-9,TRBJ1-3,ASSPRRDGNTIY
TRBV11-2,TRBJ2-3,ASSSGLAGVNTDTQY
TRBV4-1,TRBJ2-7,ASSQAGGGYEQY
TRBV28,TRBJ2-2,ASSLTTANTGELF
TRBV6-5,TRBJ2-7,ASSYSGVYPYEQY
TRBV5-1,TRBJ1-5,ASSLVHFQPQH